The text below deals with one TCR beta chain. The sample belongs to a study of CD8 T cells in Susac syndrome. RNA in amounts of roughly 0.5 to 1 ug was reverse transcribed with random hexamers. TCRdb re-called the immunoSEQ multiplex PCR reads with MiXCR, one entry per CDR3 protein. The table shows about 120,000 distinct CDR3 sequences, with approximately 94% occurring only once. Sequencing was performed on CD4+ T cells from PBMCs. The clonotype originates from a human donor in good health.

This CDR3 reads CAITGGRQNTEAFF. CDR3 nucleotide sequence: TGTGCCATCACCGGGGGACGGCAGAACACTGAAGCTTTCTTT. The chain carries TRBV10-3 and TRBJ1-1; TRBD1 might be the D (5 bases). This CDR3 contains 14 residues. Germline V gene sequence: CDR1 ENHRY, CDR2 SYGVKD. Trimming stripped 7 bases from V and 1 base from J, with 13 bases between.